The table lists the clone carrying this TCR beta chain with many counts. The record originates from a study of T cells in Graves' hyperthyroidism and ophthalmopathy. Germline CDR1 reads SGHAT; CDR2 reads FQNNGV. The CDR3 is made up of 16 amino acids. V trimming: 5 bases; J trimming: 2 bases; junction bases outside the gene matches: 12. Amplification of TCR beta CDR3 regions was performed using RNA transcripts as template. The study used the HTBI primer set for a first-round RT-PCR of the TCR CDR3. TCRdb independently ran MiXCR on the multiplex PCR reads; one entry per CDR3 protein. The sample consists of 690,000 or so distinct CDR3 sequences, roughly a sixth of them appearing once. Diagnosis of hyperthyroidism was new in patients aged 18 to 65, and its duration was under 2 months. Clinical symptoms, serum thyroxine and TRAb, thyroid ultrasound and orbital computed tomography together formed the diagnostic basis. Blood was drawn at first hyperthyroidism diagnosis, before any ophthalmopathy symptoms.

The source of this sequence is a woman between 45 and 65 years old with Graves' hyperthyroidism that later progressed to Graves' ophthalmopathy. Sequences were obtained from blood. The chain recombines TRBV11-2 with TRBJ2-7, with TRBD1 identical over 7 bases. CDR3 loop: CASSRWWDREAYEQYF. Here the CDR3 DNA reads TGTGCCAGCAGCAGGTGGTGGGACAGAGAAGCCTACGAGCAGTACTTC.